This T cell receptor (beta chain) is drawn from a study of cytotoxic CD8 clonotypes in ibrutinib-treated CLL. Germline CDR1 is SGHTA and CDR2 is FQGNSA. The CDR3 is 12 amino acids. With 2 bases removed from V and 6 bases from J, the gap between germline ends came to 8 bases. Comment on this clone: At the DNA level, this CDR3 is encoded by other sequences in the same sample as well.

Depth targeted 1 in 200,000 to 1 in 1 million T cells, averaging approximately 9.9x coverage per clonotype. Profiled with immunoSEQ multiplex PCR; TCRdb holds only in-frame clones, not every one. The sample contains 150,000 to 200,000 clones, more than 70% of which appear only once. The receptor was derived from a human donor with chronic lymphocytic leukemia. V is TRBV7-2 and J is TRBJ2-7; no reliable D call. Sample: PBMCs, taken at disease progression, from a patient treated with ibrutinib. CDR3 sequence reads: CASSLLLGEQYF. The CDR3 region has the DNA TGTGCCAGCAGCTTACTTCTCGGCGAGCAGTACTTC.